This entry features one T cell receptor (beta chain) sequence. Antigen unknown. The data were produced by immunoSEQ multiplex PCR, yet TCRdb's version contains in-frame clones alone and is incomplete. The table has 81,000 or so clones, about 85% seen once; the top ten hold less than 15%. Looked up from germline, CDR1 is LNHNV and CDR2 is YYDKDF (reference sequence). The V gene lost 5 bases and the J gene lost 6 bases, with 10 bases spanning the gap. The CDR3 runs to 12 residues. This sample is part of a study of radiotherapy plus CTLA-4 blockade in lung cancer. Study summary: Objective responses emerged in roughly 20% of patients, and roughly 32% attained disease control. General study findings and limits: Radiotherapy with ipilimumab was followed by blood expansion of tumor-derived clones.

The receptor was isolated from a human donor with non-small cell lung cancer that progressed on radiotherapy plus ipilimumab. The chain combines TRBV15 with TRBJ1-2; D not certain. The sample in question was peripheral blood, obtained from a patient treated with radiotherapy plus ipilimumab. Here the CDR3 DNA reads TGTGCCACCAGCGACAAGGTCAATGGCTACACCTTC. Its translation is CATSDKVNGYTF.